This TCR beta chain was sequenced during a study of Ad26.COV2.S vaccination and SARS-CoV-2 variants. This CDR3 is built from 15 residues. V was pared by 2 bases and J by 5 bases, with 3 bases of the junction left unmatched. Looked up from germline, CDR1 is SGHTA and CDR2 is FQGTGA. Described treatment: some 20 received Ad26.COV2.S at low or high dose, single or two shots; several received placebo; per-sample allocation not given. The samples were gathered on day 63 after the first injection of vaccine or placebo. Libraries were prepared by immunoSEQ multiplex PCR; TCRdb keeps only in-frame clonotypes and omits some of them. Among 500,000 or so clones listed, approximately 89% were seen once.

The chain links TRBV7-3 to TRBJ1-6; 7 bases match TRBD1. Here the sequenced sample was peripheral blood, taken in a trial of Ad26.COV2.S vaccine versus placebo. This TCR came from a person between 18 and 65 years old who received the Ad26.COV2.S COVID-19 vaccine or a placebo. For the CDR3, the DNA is TGTGCCAGCAGCTTACTGGGACAGAATAATTCACCCCTCCACTTT. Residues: CASSLLGQNNSPLHF.